The T cell receptor beta chain described here comes from a study of cytomegalovirus exposure and HLA in healthy donors. The CDR3 has 15 residues. Germline V CDR1 and CDR2: SGHRS, YFSETQ. The ends lost 3 bases at V and 0 bases at J; junction bases unmatched: 3. This PCR relied on a set of 60 Vbeta primers and 13 Jbeta primers. Assay used: immunoSEQ multiplex PCR; TCRdb lists only in-frame clones, some missing. The sample lists roughly 90,000 clones; approximately 84% were seen once. Sequenced input: PBMCs. The rearrangement uses TRBV5-1 and TRBJ2-7; 10 bases are shared with TRBD2. The TCR sequence derives from a man between 18 and 29 years old in good health and CMV-seronegative. The CDR3 region is CASSSGLADSYEQYF. CDR3 coding DNA: TGCGCCAGCAGCTCAGGACTAGCGGACTCCTACGAGCAGTACTTC. The variable domain in full, with the rest retrieved from reference TRBV5-1 and TRBJ2-7, is KAGVTQTPRYLIKTRGQQVTLSCSPISGHRSVSWYQQTPGQGLQFLFEYFSETQRNKGNFPGRFSGRQFSNSRSEMNVSTLELGDSALYLCASSSGLADSYEQYFGPGTRLTVT.